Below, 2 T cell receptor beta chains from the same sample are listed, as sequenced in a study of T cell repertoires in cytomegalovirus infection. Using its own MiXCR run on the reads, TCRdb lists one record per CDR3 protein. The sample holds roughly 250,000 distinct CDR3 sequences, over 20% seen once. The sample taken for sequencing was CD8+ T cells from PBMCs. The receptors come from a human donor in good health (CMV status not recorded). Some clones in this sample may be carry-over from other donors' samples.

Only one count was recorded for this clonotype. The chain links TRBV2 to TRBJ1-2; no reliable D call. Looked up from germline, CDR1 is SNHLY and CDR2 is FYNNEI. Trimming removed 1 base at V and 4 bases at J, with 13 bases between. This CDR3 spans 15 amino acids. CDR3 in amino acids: CASSEVRREGYGYTF. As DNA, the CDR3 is TGTGCCAGCAGTGAAGTCAGGAGGGAGGGCTATGGCTACACCTTC.

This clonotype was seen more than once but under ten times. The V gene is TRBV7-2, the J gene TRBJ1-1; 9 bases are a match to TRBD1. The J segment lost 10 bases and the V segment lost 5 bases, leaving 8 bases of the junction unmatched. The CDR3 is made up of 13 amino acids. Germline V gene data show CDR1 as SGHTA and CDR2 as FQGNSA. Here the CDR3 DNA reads TGTGCCAGCAGCCTACAGGGGGCTTTCGCAGCTTTCTTT. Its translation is CASSLQGAFAAFF.